This passage covers 28 T cell receptor beta chains from one sample sequenced in a study of cytomegalovirus exposure and HLA in healthy donors. Libraries were prepared by immunoSEQ multiplex PCR; TCRdb keeps only in-frame clonotypes and omits some of them. The sample holds 150,000 to 200,000 clones; roughly 95% are singletons and the top ten take more than 0.7%. The source material was PBMCs. The receptors were gathered from a woman in her late teens or twenties in good health and CMV-seronegative.

The gene calls are TRBV7-9 and TRBJ2-5, with D maybe TRBD1 (5 bases). CDR3 size: 12 residues. V was shortened by 10 bases and J by 4 bases, with 13 bases between the two germline ends. The germline V gene has CDR1 SEHNR and CDR2 FQNEAQ (reference sequence). CDR3: CATAGLGETQYF. For the CDR3, the DNA is TGTGCCACCGCAGGGCTCGGAGAGACCCAGTACTTC.

V is TRBV18 and J is TRBJ1-6, with 8 bases lining up with TRBD1. The CDR3 spans 14 residues. In germline, CDR1 is KGHSH, CDR2 LQKENI. Trimming took 5 bases from V and 8 from J; bases not matched to a gene: 5. CDR3 residues: CASSAQGADSPLHF. CDR3 DNA sequence: TGTGCCAGCTCAGCGCAGGGGGCGGATTCACCCCTCCACTTT. Full variable domain (outside the CDR3, taken from reference TRBV18 and TRBJ1-6): NAGVMQNPRHLVRRRGQEARLRCSPMKGHSHVYWYRQLPEEGLKFMVYLQKENIIDESGMPKERFSAEFPKEGPSILRIQQVVRGDSAAYFCASSAQGADSPLHFGNGTRLTVT.

This clone was observed a single time. An end of the junction differs from the germline gene, which may be a read error. This chain joins TRBV27 and TRBJ1-2; the match to TRBD1 covers 12 bases. Per germline, CDR1 MNHEY and CDR2 SMNVEV (reference sequence). The CDR3 sequence is 17 residues long. This CDR3 reads CASRLWPGGTGGEGYTF. CDR3 bases: TGTGCCAGCAGGTTATGGCCCGGGGGGACAGGGGGCGAGGGCTACACCTTC.

The chain links TRBV19 to TRBJ2-5, with TRBD2 matching over 12 bases. Germline V lookup: CDR1 LNHDA, CDR2 SQIVND (reference sequence). The CDR3 spans 15 residues. V shed 4 bases and J 5 bases; nucleotides not matched to a gene: 5. The CDR3 DNA reads as TGTGCCAGTAGTAGAGGACTAGCGGGGATGGAGACCCAGTACTTC. It specifies CASSRGLAGMETQYF.

The chain couples TRBV2 to TRBJ1-1, with a weak D call TRBD1 (6 bases). Germline V lookup: CDR1 SNHLY, CDR2 FYNNEI. V was clipped by 6 bases and J by 2 bases, with 19 bases between them. The CDR3 has 16 residues. The DNA for the CDR3 is TGTGCCAGCAGAGCAGGGGCGGCCCACGTTAACACTGAAGCTTTCTTT. Its translation is CASRAGAAHVNTEAFF.

This chain connects TRBV5-1 to TRBJ1-2; unclear D gene. The CDR3 contains 15 residues. CDR1 is SGHRS and CDR2 is YFSETQ in the germline V gene. The V gene lost 0 bases and the J gene lost 2 bases, with 11 bases spanning the gap. The CDR3 spells CASSLAPWENYGYTF. In nucleotides, the CDR3 is TGCGCCAGCAGCTTGGCTCCATGGGAGAACTATGGCTACACCTTC.

The V call is TRBV19, the J call TRBJ1-1; 7 nucleotides agree with TRBD1. V shed 7 bases and J 7 bases; nucleotides not matched to a gene: 6. Germline values: CDR1 LNHDA, CDR2 SQIVND (reference sequence). The CDR3 sequence is 12 residues long. The CDR3 protein is CASTEYRGEAFF. The CDR3 nucleotides read TGTGCCAGTACCGAATACAGGGGTGAAGCTTTCTTT.

This clone has only one observation. CDR3 protein: CASSYGVGGDTIYF. Written as DNA, the CDR3 is TGTGCCAGCAGTTACGGAGTGGGGGGGGACACCATATATTTT. V gene TRBV6-5 combines with J gene TRBJ1-3; TRBD1 might be the D (5 bases). This CDR3 is 14 amino acids long. Trimming took off 2 bases at V and 8 bases at J, with 13 bases between the two ends. The germline CDR1 and CDR2 sequences are MNHEY and SVGAGI.

The CDR3 region has the DNA TGTGCCATCAACCGGGACAGGGTTAATGAGCAGTTCTTC. Translated, it gives CAINRDRVNEQFF. The V gene is TRBV7-9, the J gene TRBJ2-1; 9 bases agree with TRBD1. Trimming cost V 10 bases and J 7 bases; bases outside gene matches: 8. The germline V gene has CDR1 SEHNR and CDR2 FQNEAQ (reference sequence). There are 13 residues in the CDR3. Full variable domain (rest looked up from reference TRBV7-9 and TRBJ2-1): DTGVSQNPRHKITKRGQNVTFRCDPISEHNRLYWYRQTLGQGPEFLTYFQNEAQLEKSRLLSDRFSAERPKGSFSTLEIQRTEQGDSAMYLCAINRDRVNEQFFGPGTRLTVL.

The chain employs TRBV7-9 and TRBJ2-4; a weak D match, TRBD1 (6 bases). This CDR3 contains 16 residues. The germline V gene encodes CDR1 SEHNR and CDR2 FQNEAQ (reference sequence). Trimming cost V 1 base and J 3 bases, with 13 bases left between them. CDR3 sequence (DNA): TGTGCCAGCAGCTTAGGGTCAGGGGTGGACAAAAACATTCAGTACTTC. Its protein product is CASSLGSGVDKNIQYF.

The chain combines TRBV4-1 with TRBJ2-7; TRBD1 matches 10 bases. Trimming took 4 bases from V and 2 from J; bases not matched to a gene: 11. This CDR3 contains 17 residues. The germline CDR1 and CDR2 sequences are MGHRA and YSYEKL. The DNA of the CDR3 is TGCGCCAGCAGCCCGGGACAGGGGATATTAGGAGCCTACGAGCAGTACTTC. Its protein is CASSPGQGILGAYEQYF.

The CDR3 nucleotides read TGTGCCAGCAGTTTGGGCACAAACACTGAAGCTTTCTTT. Protein sequence: CASSLGTNTEAFF. This chain links TRBV27 with TRBJ1-1, with D unresolved. This CDR3 region has 13 residues. The germline V gene encodes CDR1 MNHEY and CDR2 SMNVEV (reference sequence). V lost 3 bases and J lost 2, with 7 bases in between.

This chain links TRBV6-5 with TRBJ1-1; D is uncertain. Germline CDR1 is MNHEY and CDR2 is SVGAGI. Trimming took off 0 bases at V and 1 base at J, with 9 bases between the two ends. There are 15 residues in the CDR3. The CDR3 reads CASSYSRKTNTEAFF. The CDR3 DNA follows: TGTGCCAGCAGTTACTCCAGAAAAACGAACACTGAAGCTTTCTTT.

V gene TRBV7-9 combines with J gene TRBJ2-4; 12 nucleotides match TRBD2. This CDR3 is built from 17 residues. The V gene end was trimmed by 8 bases and the J gene end by 0 bases; junction bases not matched to a gene: 8. CDR1 and CDR2 (germline): SEHNR, FQNEAQ (reference sequence). Here the CDR3 reads CASSGLAGTLAKNIQYF. The CDR3 coding sequence is TGTGCCAGCTCTGGACTAGCGGGGACCTTAGCCAAAAACATTCAGTACTTC.

The chain uses TRBV10-3 and TRBJ2-5; TRBD2 is a possible D gene (5 bases). Trimming took off 10 bases at V and 2 bases at J, with 11 bases between the two ends. The CDR3 sequence is 12 residues long. Germline CDR1 ENHRY, CDR2 SYGVKD. CDR3 loop: CARRVSQETQYF. Here the CDR3 DNA reads TGTGCCAGGCGGGTGTCACAAGAGACCCAGTACTTC.

The chain recombines TRBV4-1 with TRBJ1-5; tentative D call: TRBD1 (5 bases). Trimming removed 0 bases from V and 7 bases from J, with 13 bases in between. CDR1 is MGHRA, CDR2 YSYEKL, per germline. CDR3 size: 15 residues. The CDR3 DNA reads as TGCGCCAGCAGCCAAGAAAGGGGCGCGGGGCAGCCCCAGCATTTT. This codes for CASSQERGAGQPQHF.

The V and J genes are TRBV13 and TRBJ1-2; D ambiguous. The CDR3 consists of 15 residues. Germline lookup yields CDR1 PRHDT and CDR2 FYEKMQ (reference sequence). V lost 3 bases and J lost 3, with 14 bases in between. The CDR3 DNA reads TGTGCCAGCAGCTTCGTAGCGGCTGGCGACTATGGCTACACCTTC. Amino acids: CASSFVAAGDYGYTF.

This chain links TRBV5-6 with TRBJ2-7; TRBD1 matches 9 bases. The V gene end was trimmed by 0 bases and the J gene end by 4 bases; junction bases not matched to a gene: 8. CDR3 size: 16 residues. Germline-derived CDR1 and CDR2 are SGHDT and YYEEEE. The CDR3 spells CASSLVHRGPTYEQYF. In DNA, the CDR3 is TGTGCCAGCAGCTTGGTTCACAGGGGGCCGACTTACGAGCAGTACTTC.

The rearrangement uses TRBV7-8 and TRBJ2-7; tentative D call: TRBD2 (7 bases). Trimming stripped 1 base from V and 7 bases from J, with 17 bases between. Germline loops: CDR1 SGHVS, CDR2 FQNEAQ. This CDR3 contains 15 residues. CDR3 nucleotide sequence: TGTGCCAGCAGCTTAGTAGGGGGGGGTCTTGGTGAGCAGTACTTC. It codes for CASSLVGGGLGEQYF. Filled out from reference TRBV7-8 and TRBJ2-7, the complete variable domain reads GAGVSQSPRYKVAKRGQDVALRCDPISGHVSLFWYQQALGQGPEFLTYFQNEAQLDKSGLPSDRFFAERPEGSVSTLKIQRTQQEDSAVYLCASSLVGGGLGEQYFGPGTRLTVT.

The chain has TRBV19 and TRBJ2-3; 10 bases map to TRBD2. V trimming: 3 bases; J trimming: 2 bases; junction bases outside the gene matches: 8. The CDR3 is made up of 17 amino acids. The germline CDR1 and CDR2 sequences are LNHDA and SQIVND (reference sequence). CDR3 DNA sequence: TGTGCCAGTAGTATTCGTCCTAGCGGGGGTTTCACAGATACGCAGTATTTT. As protein: CASSIRPSGGFTDTQYF.

The chain uses TRBV4-1 and TRBJ2-7; TRBD1 matches 7 bases. V shed 5 bases and J 7 bases; nucleotides not matched to a gene: 14. The germline V gene has CDR1 MGHRA and CDR2 YSYEKL. This CDR3 contains 15 residues. DNA for the CDR3: TGCGCCAGCAGCGATTGGGACAGAGTGGGTCGGGAGCAGTACTTC. Translation: CASSDWDRVGREQYF.

This chain joins TRBV10-3 and TRBJ2-5; 9 positions match TRBD2. The CDR3 extends over 14 amino acids. Germline values: CDR1 ENHRY, CDR2 SYGVKD. After removal of 4 bases from V and 6 bases from J, the junction contained 6 bases not matched to a gene. The CDR3 protein is CAISGTSVGKTQYF. CDR3 in DNA: TGTGCCATCAGTGGGACTAGCGTGGGAAAGACCCAGTACTTC.

The J gene is TRBJ2-3, the V gene TRBV7-2; D gene ambiguous. Trimming removed 4 bases from V and 0 bases from J, with 5 bases in between. Germline V lookup: CDR1 SGHTA, CDR2 FQGNSA. This CDR3 comprises 13 residues. The CDR3 nucleotides read TGTGCCAGCAGCTCGTATAGCACAGATACGCAGTATTTT. Translated, it gives CASSSYSTDTQYF. Full variable domain (missing parts from reference TRBV7-2 and TRBJ2-3): GAGVSQSPSNKVTEKGKDVELRCDPISGHTALYWYRQSLGQGLEFLIYFQGNSAPDKSGLPSDRFSAERTGGSVSTLTIQRTQQEDSAVYLCASSSYSTDTQYFGPGTRLTVL.

The V and J genes are TRBV19 and TRBJ2-1; no definite D call. This CDR3 has 14 amino acids. Trimming cost V 5 bases and J 0 bases, with 8 bases left between them. CDR1 is LNHDA and CDR2 is SQIVND in the germline V gene (reference sequence). The CDR3 here is CASSLQSSYNEQFF. In nucleotides, the CDR3 is TGTGCCAGTAGTTTACAGAGCTCCTACAATGAGCAGTTCTTC.

This chain uses TRBV4-2 with TRBJ2-7, with D perhaps TRBD2 (6 bases). Trimming stripped 0 bases from V and 0 bases from J, with 9 bases between. This CDR3 is 15 amino acids long. Germline-derived CDR1 and CDR2 are LGHNA and YNFKEQ. The CDR3 reads CASSQDVSGSYEQYF. The CDR3 DNA reads TGTGCCAGCAGCCAAGATGTTAGCGGCTCCTACGAGCAGTACTTC.

This chain uses TRBV19 with TRBJ1-1; weak D call: TRBD1 (6 bases). CDR3 length: 14 residues. Germline CDR1 LNHDA, CDR2 SQIVND (reference sequence). Trimming removed 4 bases from V and 0 bases from J, with 9 bases in between. The CDR3 coding sequence is TGTGCCAGTAGTACGGACAGCCTGAACACTGAAGCTTTCTTT. Protein: CASSTDSLNTEAFF.

A single count supports this clone. The CDR3 DNA follows: TGTGCCAGCAGCGTAGCGGGACAGGGGGCAGATACGCAGTATTTT. The encoded protein is CASSVAGQGADTQYF. The chain employs TRBV9 and TRBJ2-3; 11 nucleotides align to TRBD1. Germline values: CDR1 SGDLS, CDR2 YYNGEE. The CDR3 has 15 residues. The ends lost 0 bases at V and 4 bases at J; junction bases unmatched: 1.

This clone was counted once. This chain links TRBV9 with TRBJ2-5, with TRBD2 identical over 12 bases. This CDR3 is built from 15 residues. V shed 4 bases, J shed 2 bases, and the junction held 3 bases outside the gene matches. Germline values: CDR1 SGDLS, CDR2 YYNGEE. CDR3 protein: CASSPSGGVQETQYF. CDR3 DNA sequence: TGTGCCAGCAGCCCTAGCGGGGGGGTTCAAGAGACCCAGTACTTC.